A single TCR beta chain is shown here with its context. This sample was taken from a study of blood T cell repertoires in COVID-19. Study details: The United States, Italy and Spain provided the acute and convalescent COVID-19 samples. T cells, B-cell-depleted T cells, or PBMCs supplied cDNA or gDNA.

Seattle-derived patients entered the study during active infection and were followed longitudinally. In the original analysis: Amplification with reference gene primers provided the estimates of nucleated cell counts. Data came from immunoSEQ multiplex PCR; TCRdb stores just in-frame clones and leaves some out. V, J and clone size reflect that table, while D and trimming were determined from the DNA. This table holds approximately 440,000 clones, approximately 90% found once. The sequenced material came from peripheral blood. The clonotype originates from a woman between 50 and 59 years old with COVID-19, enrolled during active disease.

CDR3 nucleotide sequence: TGCGCCAGCAGCCAAGTGGAGGGTCTCGGCTATGGCTACACCTTC. This sequence encodes CASSQVEGLGYGYTF. This chain joins TRBV4-1 and TRBJ1-2; D is unclear. This CDR3 comprises 15 residues. The ends were cut back, 1 base at V and 4 bases at J, with 13 bases in the middle. Looked up from germline, CDR1 is MGHRA and CDR2 is YSYEKL.